The 2 T cell receptor beta chains in this list originate from one sample, sequenced in a study of PD-1 blockade in classical Hodgkin lymphoma. Each patient experienced a relapse that followed autologous stem cell transplantation, and brentuximab vedotin exposure varied. Data came from immunoSEQ multiplex PCR; TCRdb stores just in-frame clones and leaves some out. The sample comprises roughly 40,000 clones, 70% to 80% of which are singletons, and less than 4% rests with the top ten. This specimen consisted of peripheral blood mononuclear cells (PBMCs), obtained at baseline. The receptor source for this set is a human donor with classical Hodgkin lymphoma.

A single count supports this clone. The genes are TRBV9 and TRBJ2-1; the D gene is possibly TRBD2 (6 bases). Germline CDR1 and CDR2: SGDLS and YYNGEE. V lost 0 bases and J 4 bases, leaving 14 bases between the germline ends. CDR3 size: 16 residues. The CDR3 DNA is TGTGCCAGCAGCGTAGGCGGTAGCGGCTCTTACAATGAGCAGTTCTTC. Residues: CASSVGGSGSYNEQFF.

This sequence joins TRBV27 and TRBJ1-5, with a tentative D call TRBD1 (6 bases). The germline V gene encodes CDR1 MNHEY and CDR2 SMNVEV (reference sequence). The CDR3 is 15 amino acids. The V end lost 3 bases, the J end lost 1 base, and 10 bases lay between the germline ends. The CDR3 DNA reads as TGTGCCAGCAGTTTTACGGACAGAAGCAATCAGCCCCAGCATTTT. This codes for CASSFTDRSNQPQHF.